Listed below are T cell receptor beta chains from one sample, sequenced in a study of T cell responses to AZD1222 COVID-19 vaccine. Sequencing used immunoSEQ multiplex PCR; TCRdb keeps in-frame clones, though not all of them. The sample carries some 100,000 clones, less than 90% recorded once. This specimen was peripheral blood, taken on day 0 of AZD1222 vaccination. The source of these receptors is an adult in good health. CDR3s include the opening cysteine and the closing phenylalanine or tryptophan. Each record gives: D gene, J gene, CDR3 length, clone size, V gene, CDR3 protein, CDR3 DNA. D genes are given only for firm matches. Clone size, where shown, is once, few, many, or a class for clones that have expanded.

NA	TRBJ2-5	15	NA	TRBV5-1	CASRQGTLGSETQYF	TGCGCCAGCAGGCAGGGGACCTTAGGCTCAGAGACCCAGTACTTC
NA	TRBJ1-2	14	few	TRBV7-2	CASSLAEGLGGYTF	TGTGCCAGCAGCTTAGCGGAGGGTTTGGGGGGCTACACCTTC
NA	TRBJ1-2	16	once	TRBV19	CASSIPQRTGVEGYTF	TGTGCCAGTAGTATTCCCCAACGGACGGGCGTAGAGGGCTACACCTTC
NA	TRBJ2-1	13	once	TRBV6-2/TRBV6-3	CASSYPGTAEQFF	TGTGCCAGCAGTTACCCTGGGACCGCTGAGCAGTTCTTC
NA	TRBJ1-3	14	NA	TRBV28	CASSRGYSGNTIYF	TGTGCCAGCAGTAGGGGATACTCTGGAAACACCATATATTTT
NA	TRBJ2-7	14	NA	TRBV7-8	CASSGGTYTHEQYF	TGTGCCAGCAGCGGAGGGACTTACACCCACGAGCAGTACTTC
TRBD1	TRBJ2-3	14	NA	TRBV24-1	CATSDPTGGDTQYF	TGTGCCACCAGTGATCCAACAGGGGGCGATACGCAGTATTTT
TRBD2	TRBJ2-1	18	NA	TRBV5-1	CASSLGVSGRLGIREQFF	TGCGCCAGCAGCTTAGGAGTTAGCGGGAGATTGGGGATCCGGGAGCAGTTCTTC
NA	TRBJ2-1	12	NA	TRBV27	CASSRHRNEQFF	TGTGCCAGCAGTCGCCATCGCAATGAGCAGTTCTTC
NA	TRBJ2-3	13	NA	TRBV2	CASSEESGDTQYF	TGTGCCAGCAGTGAAGAGAGCGGTGATACGCAGTATTTT
NA	TRBJ2-7	11	medium-sized	TRBV12-3/TRBV12-4	CASSTGYEQYF	TGTGCCAGCAGCACAGGGTACGAGCAGTACTTC
NA	TRBJ1-1	15	NA	TRBV11-2	CASSARPGGGTEAFF	TGTGCCAGCAGCGCTCGACCCGGGGGAGGGACTGAAGCTTTCTTT
NA	TRBJ2-5	13	NA	TRBV3-1/TRBV3-2	CASRYSGGETQYF	TGTGCCAGCAGGTATTCGGGTGGCGAGACCCAGTACTTC
NA	TRBJ2-1	17	once	TRBV7-3	CASSAAATTTSYNEQFF	TGTGCCAGCAGCGCCGCGGCTACTACCACCTCCTACAATGAGCAGTTCTTC
NA	TRBJ1-1	12	NA	TRBV19	CASSMRPGGAFF	TGTGCCAGTAGTATGAGACCAGGAGGGGCTTTCTTT
NA	TRBJ2-7	15	NA	TRBV18	CASSPYQGRVGEQYF	TGTGCCAGCTCACCATATCAGGGCAGGGTCGGCGAGCAGTACTTC
TRBD1	TRBJ1-4	13	NA	TRBV6-5	CATLRQGGEKLFF	TGTGCCACCCTGAGACAGGGTGGTGAAAAACTGTTTTTT
NA	TRBJ1-3	15	NA	TRBV6-5	CASTQAGGPGNTIYF	TGTGCCAGCACCCAAGCCGGGGGGCCTGGAAACACCATATATTTT
TRBD1	TRBJ1-6	15	NA	TRBV6-5	CASSYSGQGYSPLHF	TGTGCCAGCAGTTACTCGGGACAGGGATACTCACCCCTCCACTTT
NA	TRBJ2-5	13	few	TRBV11-2	CAGGISGGETQYF	TGTGCCGGCGGGATTAGTGGAGGGGAGACCCAGTACTTC
NA	TRBJ2-2	16	NA	TRBV25-1	CASSESGSLNTGELFF	TGTGCCAGCAGTGAATCTGGCAGCTTGAACACCGGGGAGCTGTTTTTT
NA	TRBJ2-2	15	NA	TRBV18	CASSPRTDSHGELFF	TGTGCCAGCTCTCCACGGACAGACTCGCACGGGGAGCTGTTTTTT
NA	TRBJ2-3	14	NA	TRBV10-3	CAIRNSVSTDTQYF	TGTGCCATCAGGAACAGTGTCAGCACAGATACGCAGTATTTT
TRBD1	TRBJ1-4	15	NA	TRBV6-5	CASSYAFDRVEKLFF	TGTGCCAGCAGTTACGCCTTTGACAGGGTGGAAAAACTGTTTTTT
NA	TRBJ2-1	15	NA	TRBV18	CASSPVQSSYNEQFF	TGTGCCAGCTCACCTGTACAGAGCTCCTACAATGAGCAGTTCTTC
NA	TRBJ2-2	14	NA	TRBV28	CASRTGTKAGELFF	TGTGCCAGCAGAACCGGGACAAAGGCCGGGGAGCTGTTTTTT
NA	TRBJ2-1	11	NA	TRBV20-1	CTMDKNNEQFF	TGCACTATGGACAAGAACAATGAGCAGTTCTTC
TRBD1	TRBJ1-2	15	NA	TRBV5-4	CASSYGTGGNYGYTF	TGTGCCAGCAGCTATGGGACAGGGGGTAACTATGGCTACACCTTC
NA	TRBJ2-5	17	NA	TRBV5-1	CASSLGALEGGAETQYF	TGCGCCAGCAGCTTGGGCGCTTTGGAGGGGGGCGCGGAGACCCAGTACTTC
NA	TRBJ1-2	15	NA	TRBV5-1	CASSLTGRTVYGYTF	TGCGCCAGCAGCTTGACCGGACGGACGGTCTATGGCTACACCTTC
NA	TRBJ1-2	15	NA	TRBV7-9	CASSLVYESDYGYTF	TGTGCCAGCAGCTTAGTTTACGAAAGCGACTATGGCTACACCTTC
TRBD2	TRBJ2-2	15	NA	TRBV10-3	CAIRSPREGTGELFF	TGTGCCATCAGGTCACCGAGGGAGGGGACCGGGGAGCTGTTTTTT
NA	TRBJ1-3	14	NA	TRBV18	CASSPQSSGNTIYF	TGTGCCAGCTCACCACAGAGCTCTGGAAACACCATATATTTT
TRBD1	TRBJ1-2	16	NA	TRBV7-8	CASSPGDRAMGYGYTF	TGTGCCAGCAGCCCCGGGGACAGGGCTATGGGCTATGGCTACACCTTC
TRBD2	TRBJ2-1	17	NA	TRBV18	CASSPRSMAGADNEQFF	TGTGCCAGCTCACCTCGAAGCATGGCGGGAGCCGACAATGAGCAGTTCTTC
TRBD1	TRBJ2-7	15	NA	TRBV5-1	CASSLVGTGVYEQYF	TGCGCCAGCAGCTTGGTTGGGACAGGGGTCTACGAGCAGTACTTC
TRBD2	TRBJ2-7	15	NA	TRBV11-2	CASSLAFAGGYEQYF	TGTGCCAGCAGCTTAGCCTTCGCGGGAGGCTACGAGCAGTACTTC
NA	TRBJ2-7	13	NA	TRBV3-1/TRBV3-2	CASSQFVGSEQYF	TGTGCCAGCAGCCAATTTGTAGGCTCCGAGCAGTACTTC
NA	TRBJ1-1	14	NA	TRBV6-5	CASTSVGARTEAFF	TGTGCCAGCACCTCCGTAGGGGCGAGGACTGAAGCTTTCTTT
TRBD1	TRBJ2-7	18	NA	TRBV5-1	CASSLGFVAGTGAREQYF	TGCGCCAGCAGCTTGGGTTTTGTAGCCGGGACAGGGGCACGGGAGCAGTACTTC
TRBD1	TRBJ1-6	15	NA	TRBV11-3	CASSLPGQHNSPLHF	TGTGCCAGCAGCTTGCCGGGACAGCACAATTCACCCCTCCACTTT
NA	TRBJ2-1	13	NA	TRBV5-1	CASRSHHGTEQFF	TGCGCCAGCAGGTCTCACCATGGGACAGAGCAGTTCTTC
TRBD1	TRBJ1-1	17	NA	TRBV7-9	CASSSRYTQGARTEAFF	TGTGCCAGCAGCTCCCGATATACACAGGGGGCGCGGACTGAAGCTTTCTTT
TRBD1	TRBJ1-6	14	NA	TRBV27	CASAKDRGGSPLHF	TGTGCCAGCGCTAAGGACAGGGGAGGATCACCCCTCCACTTT
TRBD1	TRBJ1-4	15	NA	TRBV6-6	CAAHDQDRGNEKLFF	TGTGCCGCCCACGACCAGGACAGGGGAAATGAAAAACTGTTTTTT
NA	TRBJ1-2	12	few	TRBV11-3	CASSPYREARTF	TGTGCCAGCAGCCCCTACCGGGAGGCGCGAACCTTC
NA	TRBJ1-4	15	NA	TRBV5-1	CASSLEGSSNEKLFF	TGCGCCAGCAGCTTAGAGGGTTCGTCTAATGAAAAACTGTTTTTT
NA	TRBJ1-5	14	NA	TRBV28	CASSFPGSGQPQHF	TGTGCCAGCAGTTTTCCAGGTAGCGGCCAGCCCCAGCATTTT
NA	TRBJ2-1	14	NA	TRBV11-2	CASSLAGVDNEQFF	TGTGCCAGCAGCTTAGCGGGGGTTGACAATGAGCAGTTCTTC
NA	TRBJ1-2	13	once	TRBV7-9	CASSLGGDRFPRF	TGTGCCAGCAGCTTAGGTGGGGACCGCTTTCCGAGATTC
TRBD1	TRBJ1-5	16	once	TRBV4-1	CASSQAPGQAHQPQHF	TGCGCCAGCAGCCAAGCGCCGGGACAGGCCCATCAGCCCCAGCATTTT
NA	TRBJ1-2	15	NA	TRBV5-6	CASTHEGVSNYGYTF	TGTGCCAGCACTCATGAGGGGGTGTCTAACTATGGCTACACCTTC
TRBD1	TRBJ1-2	13	once	TRBV6-6	CASSYSGTDGYTF	TGTGCCAGCAGTTACTCGGGGACAGATGGCTACACCTTC
NA	TRBJ2-7	14	few	TRBV3-1/TRBV3-2	CASSQEGFSYEQYF	TGTGCCAGCAGCCAAGAAGGTTTTTCCTACGAGCAGTACTTC
NA	TRBJ2-5	11	NA	TRBV30	CAYSRSETQYF	TGTGCCTACTCTCGATCGGAGACCCAGTACTTC